The 20 T cell receptor beta chains given below trace back to one sample, sequenced in a study of blood T cells in healthy people across ages. Primed by a sample-barcoded 5' primer and a J-beta primer mix, a second PCR proceeded for 7 to 11 cycles. Each CDR3 protein is one row after TCRdb ran MiXCR on the 5' RACE reads. The repertoire holds approximately 900,000 distinct CDR3 sequences, with 45% to 50% as singletons. The sequencing sample was made of blood. The receptors were gathered from a man aged 25 to 45 in good health.

This clonotype has at least ten counts. This chain uses TRBV5-6 with TRBJ2-3; perhaps TRBD2 as D (5 bases). Germline-derived CDR1 and CDR2 are SGHDT and YYEEEE. V lost 2 bases and J 4 bases, leaving 20 bases between the germline ends. This CDR3 comprises 17 residues. The CDR3, as DNA: TGTGCCAGCAGCTTATTCGTCGCTGGGAGTTGGGCAGATACGCAGTATTTT. Translation: CASSLFVAGSWADTQYF.

This chain uses TRBV10-3 with TRBJ1-5, with TRBD1 identical over 10 bases. J lost 4 bases, V lost 3 bases, and 3 bases had no gene match. Germline lookup yields CDR1 ENHRY and CDR2 SYGVKD. The CDR3 length is 15 residues. The CDR3 nucleotides are TGTGCCATCAGTGATGACAGGGGGCAAAATCAGCCCCAGCATTTT. It specifies CAISDDRGQNQPQHF.

Comments on this clonotype: A junction boundary mismatches the germline segment, possibly from a read error. V and J are TRBV10-3 and TRBJ2-5; D remains ambiguous. The CDR3 sequence is 14 residues long. Germline CDR1 ENHRY, CDR2 SYGVKD. The CDR3 reads CAISESTLQETQYF. CDR3 sequence (DNA): TGTGCTATCAGTGAGTCGACGCTGCAAGAGACCCAGTACTTC.

The chain employs TRBV20-1 and TRBJ1-1; D is unclear. The CDR3 is made up of 12 amino acids. Germline CDR1 is DFQATT and CDR2 is SNEGSKA (reference sequence). The CDR3 reads CSGTSANTEAFF. DNA of the CDR3: TGCAGCGGAACCTCGGCGAACACTGAAGCTTTCTTT.

This clonotype has more than one count but fewer than ten. The V and J genes are TRBV7-2 and TRBJ2-4, with 9 bases fitting TRBD1. The assigned J gene may be wrong: the sequence end matches TRBJ2-7 better. This CDR3 is 14 amino acids long. Germline V gives CDR1 SGHTA, CDR2 FQGNSA. The CDR3 coding sequence is TGTGCCAGCAGCTTAGACAGGGGGCGCCACGAGCAGTACTTC. As protein: CASSLDRGRHEQYF.

The gene calls are TRBV7-2 and TRBJ2-5; maybe TRBD1 (5 bases). The J call is uncertain, as TRBJ2-7 better fits the DNA end. CDR1 is SGHTA, CDR2 FQGNSA, per germline. The CDR3 totals 14 residues. The CDR3: CASSLVRGADEQYF. CDR3 nucleotide sequence: TGTGCCAGCAGCTTAGTAAGGGGTGCGGACGAGCAGTACTTC.

About this clonotype itself: An end of the junction does not agree with germline; a read error may underlie this. This sequence joins TRBV7-9 and TRBJ2-6; TRBD1 matches at 8 bases. This CDR3 region has 18 residues. CDR1 and CDR2 from the germline V gene are SEHNR and FQNEAQ (reference sequence). The CDR3 loop reads CASSIRTGSFTGVNVLTF. CDR3 DNA sequence: TGTGCCAGCAGCATACGGACAGGGTCGTTTACTGGGGTCAACGTCCTGACTTTC.

This chain links TRBV5-1 with TRBJ2-3; no firm D call. CDR1 is SGHRS, CDR2 YFSETQ, per germline. The germline V and J ends were trimmed by 0 bases and 0 bases, with 11 bases remaining between them. This CDR3 comprises 16 residues. In DNA form, the CDR3 reads TGCGCCAGCAGCTTGGATCGCCGTAAAAGCACAGATACGCAGTATTTT. This codes for CASSLDRRKSTDTQYF. The full variable domain, completed using reference TRBV5-1 and TRBJ2-3, is KAGVTQTPRYLIKTRGQQVTLSCSPISGHRSVSWYQQTPGQGLQFLFEYFSETQRNKGNFPGRFSGRQFSNSRSEMNVSTLELGDSALYLCASSLDRRKSTDTQYFGPGTRLTVL.

For the CDR3, the DNA is TGTGCCACCGCGGGACAGGCTAATGAAAAACTGTTTTTT. Translating it yields CATAGQANEKLFF. The chain carries TRBV6-6 and TRBJ1-4; 8 bases line up with TRBD1. Germline-derived CDR1 and CDR2 are MNHNY and SVGAGI (reference sequence). The V gene end was trimmed by 10 bases and the J gene end by 3 bases; junction bases not matched to a gene: 4. The CDR3 runs to 13 residues.

The V gene is TRBV6-1, the J gene TRBJ2-1; D is possibly TRBD1 (6 bases). Trimming took 11 bases from V and 10 from J, leaving 21 bases between them. Germline CDR1 reads MNHNS; CDR2 reads SASEGT. CDR3 length: 13 residues. The CDR3 here is CAAGLRGSYEQFF. CDR3 nucleotide sequence: TGTGCCGCAGGCCTCAGGGGCTCCTACGAGCAGTTCTTC.

V is TRBV7-2 and J is TRBJ1-1; D may be TRBD1 (5 bases). The CDR3 has 15 residues. Germline V gene lookup returns CDR1 SGHTA and CDR2 FQGNSA. V lost 1 base and J 4 bases, leaving 13 bases between the germline ends. CDR3 region: CASSLGSRATTEAFF. The CDR3 bases are TGTGCCAGCAGCTTAGGAAGCAGGGCGACCACTGAAGCTTTCTTT.

The rearrangement joins TRBV7-8 to TRBJ2-3; 10 bases agree with TRBD1. The CDR3 totals 15 residues. J gave up 7 bases and V 0 bases, and 4 bases lay outside the gene matches. The germline V gene encodes CDR1 SGHVS and CDR2 FQNEAQ. DNA for the CDR3: TGTGCCAGCAGCTTAGCGGACAGGGGGTTTTATACGCAGTATTTT. It codes for CASSLADRGFYTQYF. The full variable domain, in which reference TRBV7-8 and TRBJ2-3 provide the parts outside the CDR3, is GAGVSQSPRYKVAKRGQDVALRCDPISGHVSLFWYQQALGQGPEFLTYFQNEAQLDKSGLPSDRFFAERPEGSVSTLKIQRTQQEDSAVYLCASSLADRGFYTQYFGPGTRLTVL.

The chain combines TRBV4-1 with TRBJ1-1; D not resolved. V was clipped by 4 bases and J by 0 bases, with 18 bases between them. This CDR3 has 17 residues. CDR1 and CDR2 from the germline V gene are MGHRA and YSYEKL. CDR3 amino acids: CASSPTRKNSLNTEAFF. CDR3 sequence (DNA): TGCGCCAGCAGCCCTACTAGGAAGAACAGCCTGAACACTGAAGCTTTCTTT.

The genes are TRBV20-1 and TRBJ1-2; 7 positions match TRBD1. This CDR3 is 12 amino acids long. Germline-derived CDR1 and CDR2 are DFQATT and SNEGSKA (reference sequence). Trimming at V came to 4 bases and at J to 8 bases, leaving 7 bases not matched to a gene. CDR3 nucleotides: TGCAGTGCTAATTTACAGGGGCGCGGCTACACCTTC. This codes for CSANLQGRGYTF.

This clonotype was picked up a small number of times. The chain recombines TRBV12-3 or TRBV12-4 with TRBJ2-6; the D gene is possibly TRBD1 (6 bases). This CDR3 is 15 amino acids long. Trimming pared 7 bases from V and 3 bases from J, leaving 13 bases between. The CDR3 DNA is TGTGCCAGCACCCAAGGGGGAAATGGGGCCAACGTCCTGACTTTC. Translation gives CASTQGGNGANVLTF.

The chain links TRBV20-1 to TRBJ2-1; 9 bases agree with TRBD2. Germline values: CDR1 DFQATT, CDR2 SNEGSKA (reference sequence). The CDR3 has 15 amino acids. Losses at the gene ends were 0 bases for V and 9 bases for J; bases not matched to a gene: 9. The CDR3 is CSARERGGGAGEQFF. In DNA, the CDR3 is TGCAGTGCTAGAGAGAGAGGCGGGGGGGCGGGTGAGCAGTTCTTC.

Worth noting for this clonotype: Given a much more abundant clone one base away, this may be a read error. This sequence joins TRBV4-2 and TRBJ2-5; 7 nucleotides agree with TRBD2. Germline CDR1 reads LGHNA; CDR2 reads YNFKEQ. Losses at the gene ends were 0 bases for V and 7 bases for J; bases not matched to a gene: 8. The CDR3 contains 15 residues. This chain's CDR3 is CASSQERSGEVTQYF. In nucleotides, the CDR3 is TGTGCCAGCAGCCAAGAGAGAAGCGGGGAAGTGACCCAGTACTTC.

This clonotype was counted a few times. The chain has TRBV5-1 and TRBJ1-6, with TRBD1 matching 8 bases. V lost 2 bases, J lost 8 bases, and 6 bases stayed unmatched. The CDR3 is made up of 15 amino acids. Germline lookup yields CDR1 SGHRS and CDR2 YFSETQ. As DNA, the CDR3 is TGCGCCAGCAGCTTACCCACAGGGGGAGATTCACCCCTCCACTTT. Its protein is CASSLPTGGDSPLHF.

The J gene is TRBJ2-6, the V gene TRBV24-1; D ambiguous. CDR3 length equals 18 residues. CDR1 is KGHDR and CDR2 is SFDVKD in the germline V gene. V was clipped by 7 bases and J by 0 bases, with 18 bases between them. DNA for the CDR3: TGTGCCACCAGCGCCACGAACCGCGACACCTCTGGGGCCAACGTCCTGACTTTC. Translation: CATSATNRDTSGANVLTF.

This clonotype was found a few times. The chain employs TRBV24-1 and TRBJ1-2; D perhaps matches TRBD1 (6 bases). The V gene's germline CDR1 is KGHDR and CDR2 SFDVKD. V lost 2 bases and J lost 8, with 11 bases in between. The CDR3 runs to 13 residues. The CDR3 DNA follows: TGTGCCACCAGTGATTCGGGGGCTAACGGCTACACCTTC. Translating it yields CATSDSGANGYTF.